This TCR beta chain was sequenced in a study of Ad26.COV2.S vaccination and SARS-CoV-2 variants. At the level of the study: By the intramuscular route, Ad26.COV2.S was given once, or twice 56 days apart. Study findings and constraints: In TCR breadth and depth analyses, total T cell responses may have been underestimated. Placebo recipients trailed vaccine recipients in spike-specific TCR breadth.

Treatment given: 15 to 20 received Ad26.COV2.S at low or high dose, single or two shots; about five received placebo; per-sample allocation not given. After the first vaccine or placebo injection, samples were drawn on day 63. V was pared by 2 bases and J by 6 bases, with 1 base between. The CDR3 loop spans 11 amino acids. Germline V gene data show CDR1 as SEHNR and CDR2 as FQNEAQ (reference sequence). In regard to this clone: Its antigen is undetermined.

Libraries were prepared by immunoSEQ multiplex PCR; TCRdb keeps only in-frame clonotypes and omits some of them. The sample shows more than 250,000 clones, 87% of them seen only once. The receptor comes from a person aged 18-65 years who received the Ad26.COV2.S COVID-19 vaccine or a placebo. This specimen consisted of peripheral blood, obtained in a trial of Ad26.COV2.S vaccine versus placebo. The genes are TRBV7-9 and TRBJ1-4; no definite D call. CDR3 DNA sequence: TGTGCCAGCAGCTTACATGAAAAACTGTTTTTT. Its translation: CASSLHEKLFF. Combining the CDR3 with reference TRBV7-9 and TRBJ1-4 gives the whole variable domain DTGVSQNPRHKITKRGQNVTFRCDPISEHNRLYWYRQTLGQGPEFLTYFQNEAQLEKSRLLSDRFSAERPKGSFSTLEIQRTEQGDSAMYLCASSLHEKLFFGSGTQLSVL.